This is a list of T cell receptor beta chains from one sample in a study of STAT5B mutations in CD4+ large granular lymphocyte leukemia. Assay: immunoSEQ multiplex PCR; the TCRdb copy retains only in-frame clones and omits some. Among about 46,000 clones listed, roughly 84% were seen once. The specimen sequenced was CD4+ T cells from blood buffy coats. These receptors all stem from a human donor in good health. The CDR3 runs from the conserved cysteine through the conserved F or W. The order of the fields is clone size, V gene, J gene, D gene, CDR3 protein, CDR3 DNA. A D gene is named only where the DNA matches it firmly. The listing skips clone size in some rows; elsewhere it reads once, few, many or a size class.

NA	TRBV30	TRBJ2-5	NA	CAWSSIRETQYF	TGTGCCTGGAGTTCGATCCGAGAGACCCAGTACTTC
NA	TRBV5-4	TRBJ1-1	NA	CASSTLPTGNTEAFF	TGTGCCAGCAGCACCCTTCCGACAGGGAACACTGAAGCTTTCTTT
NA	TRBV6-6	TRBJ1-3	NA	CASSYSTGLSGNTIYF	TGTGCCAGCAGTTACTCTACAGGCCTCTCTGGAAACACCATATATTTT
few	TRBV15	TRBJ2-7	NA	CATSTRRRLSRNYEQYF	TGTGCCACCAGCACCCGACGTAGACTTTCGCGAAACTACGAGCAGTACTTC
once	TRBV19	TRBJ1-5	NA	CASMREVGNQPQHF	TGTGCCAGTATGCGGGAGGTTGGCAATCAGCCCCAGCATTTT
NA	TRBV10-3	TRBJ1-4	NA	CAISESGGNEKLFF	TGTGCCATCAGTGAGTCGGGAGGGAATGAAAAACTGTTTTTT
NA	TRBV10-1	TRBJ2-3	NA	CASSDRDLSTDTQYF	TGCGCCAGCAGTGACCGGGACTTAAGCACAGATACGCAGTATTTT
NA	TRBV9	TRBJ1-3	NA	CASSVSGGGSGNTIYF	TGTGCCAGCAGCGTGTCGGGGGGGGGCTCTGGAAACACCATATATTTT
NA	TRBV25-1	TRBJ1-4	TRBD1	CASSENGQGNEKLFF	TGTGCCAGCAGTGAAAACGGACAGGGGAATGAAAAACTGTTTTTT
NA	TRBV11-3	TRBJ2-3	TRBD2	CASSERTSGFTDTQYF	TGTGCCAGCAGCGAAAGGACTAGCGGTTTCACAGATACGCAGTATTTT
NA	TRBV7-3	TRBJ1-4	NA	CASSYGGTSTNEKLFF	TGTGCCAGCAGCTATGGTGGCACCTCAACTAATGAAAAACTGTTTTTT
NA	TRBV2	TRBJ2-3	TRBD1	CASPRTGGSTDTQYF	TGTGCCAGCCCCCGGACAGGGGGGAGCACAGATACGCAGTATTTT
NA	TRBV5-6	TRBJ1-1	TRBD1	CASSLKLGQGDTEAFF	TGTGCCAGCAGCTTGAAGTTGGGACAGGGAGACACTGAAGCTTTCTTT
NA	TRBV7-6	TRBJ1-1	NA	CASSLGYRHLNTEAFF	TGTGCCAGCAGCTTAGGTTACAGGCACCTGAACACTGAAGCTTTCTTT
NA	TRBV5-5	TRBJ1-4	NA	CASSLTPEGKLFF	TGTGCCAGCAGCCTGACACCCGAGGGGAAACTGTTTTTT
NA	TRBV7-9	TRBJ1-4	TRBD1	CASSLDRGNEKLFF	TGTGCCAGCAGCTTAGACAGGGGGAATGAAAAACTGTTTTTT
few	TRBV2	TRBJ1-1	NA	CASSGIGRAEAFF	TGTGCCAGCAGTGGTATTGGCCGAGCTGAAGCTTTCTTT
NA	TRBV10-3	TRBJ2-6	TRBD1	CATETGGAVGANVLTF	TGTGCCACAGAGACAGGGGGCGCAGTAGGGGCCAACGTCCTGACTTTC
once	TRBV7-9	TRBJ1-4	NA	CASSPDRSTNEKLFF	TGTGCCAGCAGCCCGGACCGTTCAACTAATGAAAAACTGTTTTTT
NA	TRBV4-1	TRBJ2-1	TRBD2	CASSQPGTSGYNEQFF	TGCGCCAGCAGCCAACCCGGGACTAGCGGTTACAATGAGCAGTTCTTC
NA	TRBV4-2	TRBJ1-2	TRBD1	CASSQDRGQGARGYTF	TGTGCCAGCAGCCAAGATCGGGGACAGGGGGCGCGAGGCTACACCTTC
NA	TRBV5-4	TRBJ2-3	NA	CASSQGHQISTDTQYF	TGTGCCAGCAGCCAGGGACACCAAATTAGCACAGATACGCAGTATTTT
NA	TRBV6-1	TRBJ1-1	NA	CASIRRPLTEAFF	TGTGCCAGCATTAGACGGCCACTCACTGAAGCTTTCTTT
NA	TRBV4-1	TRBJ2-1	TRBD2	CASSPSGSGGSYNEQFF	TGCGCCAGCAGCCCAAGTGGTTCGGGGGGGTCCTACAATGAGCAGTTCTTC
NA	TRBV29-1	TRBJ2-1	TRBD2	CSVREDAYNEQFF	TGCAGCGTACGGGAGGACGCCTACAATGAGCAGTTCTTC
NA	TRBV5-5	TRBJ2-5	NA	CASSLQGETQYF	TGTGCCAGCAGCCTCCAGGGAGAGACCCAGTACTTC
NA	TRBV7-9	TRBJ2-7	NA	CASSLGRAAYEQYF	TGTGCCAGCAGCTTGGGTAGGGCAGCGTACGAGCAGTACTTC
NA	TRBV28	TRBJ1-4	TRBD1	CASTDRGRRNFIGKLFF	TGTGCCAGCACTGACAGGGGGCGGCGAAATTTTATCGGAAAACTGTTTTTT
NA	TRBV30	TRBJ1-2	NA	CAWSATLYGYTF	TGTGCCTGGAGTGCTACACTATATGGCTACACCTTC
NA	TRBV19	TRBJ2-3	TRBD2	CASSTGAASGRRADTQYF	TGTGCCAGTAGTACCGGGGCGGCTAGCGGGAGAAGGGCAGATACGCAGTATTTT
NA	TRBV7-6	TRBJ2-3	TRBD2	CASSFRQKAGADTQYF	TGTGCCAGCAGCTTCCGCCAAAAGGCGGGAGCAGATACGCAGTATTTT
NA	TRBV4-2	TRBJ1-4	TRBD1	CASSLQGALEKLFF	TGTGCCAGCAGCCTACAGGGGGCGCTTGAAAAACTGTTTTTT
few	TRBV6-5	TRBJ2-7	TRBD2	CASRGAGTRYEQYF	TGTGCCAGCAGAGGGGCAGGGACTAGGTACGAGCAGTACTTC
NA	TRBV4-1	TRBJ2-2	NA	CASSGLGFFETGELFF	TGCGCCAGCAGCGGCCTAGGGTTTTTTGAAACCGGGGAGCTGTTTTTT
NA	TRBV15	TRBJ1-5	NA	CATSRGGRTGINQPQHF	TGTGCCACCAGCAGAGGTGGGAGAACAGGGATCAATCAGCCCCAGCATTTT
NA	TRBV11-3	TRBJ2-5	TRBD2	CASSYRTSGKEETQYF	TGTGCCAGCAGCTACCGGACTAGCGGAAAAGAGGAGACCCAGTACTTC
few	TRBV5-5	TRBJ2-6	TRBD1	CASNVRTGVSSGANVLTF	TGTGCCAGCAACGTAAGGACAGGGGTCTCCTCCGGGGCCAACGTCCTGACTTTC
NA	TRBV5-1	TRBJ1-1	TRBD1	CASSFYRGRGTEAFF	TGCGCCAGCAGCTTTTACAGGGGGCGCGGAACTGAAGCTTTCTTT
few	TRBV5-1	TRBJ1-2	NA	CASSSNAGYTF	TGCGCCAGCAGCTCCAATGCTGGCTACACCTTC
NA	TRBV11-1	TRBJ2-7	TRBD2	CASSFFSGGSYEQYF	TGTGCCAGCAGCTTTTTTAGCGGGGGATCCTACGAGCAGTACTTC
NA	TRBV5-4	TRBJ1-2	NA	CASSLVSDPYGYTF	TGTGCCAGCAGCTTGGTCTCAGACCCATATGGCTACACCTTC
NA	TRBV6-4	TRBJ2-1	TRBD2	CASSDSGAGGPYEQFF	TGTGCCAGCAGTGACTCTGGAGCGGGGGGGCCGTATGAGCAGTTCTTC
NA	TRBV14	TRBJ1-4	NA	CASSHDLGEKLFF	TGTGCCAGCAGCCACGACTTAGGGGAAAAACTGTTTTTT
NA	TRBV7-3	TRBJ1-2	TRBD1	CASSLSGQGEGYTF	TGTGCCAGCAGCTTATCTGGACAGGGGGAGGGCTACACCTTC
NA	TRBV7-9	TRBJ1-2	NA	CASSSLLTGNYGYTF	TGTGCCAGCAGCTCCCTACTAACAGGAAACTATGGCTACACCTTC
NA	TRBV10-1	TRBJ1-5	TRBD1	CAISGQLINQPQHF	TGCGCCATCTCGGGACAGTTAATCAATCAGCCCCAGCATTTT
few	TRBV4-1	TRBJ1-1	NA	CASSQAGRNTEAFF	TGCGCCAGCAGCCAAGCAGGGAGGAACACTGAAGCTTTCTTT
NA	TRBV10-2	TRBJ2-7	NA	CASYFGQSLTYEQYF	TGCGCCAGCTACTTCGGACAGAGCCTAACCTACGAGCAGTACTTC
NA	TRBV27	TRBJ1-4	TRBD1	CASSEDRGTNEKLFF	TGTGCCAGCAGTGAAGACAGGGGAACTAATGAAAAACTGTTTTTT
NA	TRBV5-1	TRBJ1-6	NA	CASSSGQLSYNSPLHF	TGCGCCAGCAGTTCCGGACAGCTCTCCTATAATTCACCCCTCCACTTT
NA	TRBV30	TRBJ1-1	NA	CAWSMTLNTEAFF	TGTGCCTGGAGTATGACACTTAACACTGAAGCTTTCTTT
NA	TRBV4-2	TRBJ2-7	NA	CASSQEPESSYEQYF	TGTGCCAGCAGCCAAGAGCCGGAGAGCTCCTACGAGCAGTACTTC
NA	TRBV14	TRBJ1-4	NA	CASSHSPGRKLFF	TGTGCCAGCAGCCATTCCCCGGGGAGGAAACTGTTTTTT
few	TRBV7-9	TRBJ2-6	TRBD2	CALPRREYGANVLTF	TGTGCCCTCCCTAGGCGGGAGTATGGGGCCAACGTCCTGACTTTC
NA	TRBV11-3	TRBJ1-1	NA	CASSFGENTEAFF	TGTGCCAGCAGCTTTGGAGAGAACACTGAAGCTTTCTTT
NA	TRBV5-4	TRBJ1-3	NA	CASSPTGNSGNTIYF	TGTGCCAGCAGCCCGACCGGGAACTCTGGAAACACCATATATTTT